The rows below give T cell receptor beta chains drawn from one sample of a study of blood T cell repertoires in COVID-19. The data were produced by immunoSEQ multiplex PCR, yet TCRdb's version contains in-frame clones alone and is incomplete. This table has about 200,000 clones, 65% to 85% appearing once. The sequenced sample consisted of PBMCs or T cells enriched from blood (not recorded which). The receptor set was obtained from a woman in her twenties or thirties who had been exposed to COVID-19. Both conserved end residues are part of each CDR3. The order of the fields is clone size, CDR3 length, D gene, V gene, J gene, CDR3 protein, CDR3 DNA. The D gene is left open where the match is weak. A row's size may be missing; if present it is once, few, many or a size class.

.,16,TRBD1,TRBV5-6,TRBJ2-2,CASSLIQDRATGELFF,TGTGCCAGCAGCTTGATACAGGACAGGGCCACCGGGGAGCTGTTTTTT
.,17,.,TRBV7-9,TRBJ2-7,CASSPPQTSIYSYEQYF,TGTGCCAGCAGCCCCCCCCAGACTAGTATATACTCCTACGAGCAGTACTTC
once,15,.,TRBV11-2,TRBJ1-2,CASSLDRVGIYGYTF,TGTGCCAGCAGCTTAGACAGGGTTGGTATCTATGGCTACACCTTC
.,13,TRBD2,TRBV28,TRBJ2-7,CVSGTSGSYEQYF,TGTGTCTCAGGGACTAGCGGTTCCTACGAGCAGTACTTC
once,13,.,TRBV19,TRBJ1-1,CASSPKLNTEAFF,TGTGCCAGTAGTCCAAAACTAAACACTGAAGCTTTCTTT
once,15,TRBD1,TRBV30,TRBJ2-7,CAWTRTGTGAYEQYF,TGTGCCTGGACCCGTACCGGGACAGGGGCCTACGAGCAGTACTTC
.,14,.,TRBV9,TRBJ1-3,CASSRDISGNTIYF,TGTGCCAGCAGCCGGGACATCTCTGGAAACACCATATATTTT
.,13,.,TRBV29-1,TRBJ1-1,CSAAERRVTEAFF,TGCAGCGCGGCGGAGAGGAGGGTCACTGAAGCTTTCTTT
.,15,.,TRBV25-1,TRBJ1-2,CASSERIQGTYGYTF,TGTGCCAGCAGTGAACGTATACAGGGCACCTATGGCTACACCTTC
once,17,.,TRBV12-5,TRBJ2-3,CASPTGPRSGATDTQYF,TGTGCTAGCCCGACAGGTCCGCGTTCTGGGGCCACAGATACGCAGTATTTT
.,14,TRBD2,TRBV6-5,TRBJ2-7,CASSRSGGHYEQYF,TGTGCCAGCAGTCGAAGCGGGGGGCACTACGAGCAGTACTTC
.,15,.,TRBV4-1,TRBJ1-5,CASSHLDSSNQPQHF,TGCGCCAGCAGCCATCTAGACAGTAGCAATCAGCCCCAGCATTTT
.,15,TRBD1,TRBV5-5,TRBJ2-3,CASSRDRGRTDTQYF,TGTGCCAGCAGCCGGGACAGGGGACGCACAGATACGCAGTATTTT
.,15,TRBD1,TRBV6-5,TRBJ2-3,CASSSPGQRTDTQYF,TGTGCCAGCAGCTCCCCGGGACAGCGCACAGATACGCAGTATTTT
.,18,TRBD2,TRBV4-2,TRBJ2-1,CASSQDNMRLATYNEQFF,TGTGCCAGCAGCCAAGATAATATGAGACTAGCGACTTACAATGAGCAGTTCTTC
once,18,TRBD1,TRBV18,TRBJ1-2,CASSPTPTTGALGYGYTF,TGTGCCAGCTCACCCACACCGACAACAGGGGCCCTTGGCTATGGCTACACCTTC
.,13,.,TRBV7-2,TRBJ1-1,CASSDSLNTEAFF,TGTGCCAGCAGTGATAGCCTAAACACTGAAGCTTTCTTT
few,14,TRBD2,TRBV24-1,TRBJ2-3,CATSARGGTDTQYF,TGTGCCACCAGTGCACGGGGGGGCACAGATACGCAGTATTTT
.,14,.,TRBV5-1,TRBJ1-2,CASSLGQVEYGYTF,TGCGCCAGCAGCTTGGGACAGGTTGAATATGGCTACACCTTC
.,14,TRBD1,TRBV5-1,TRBJ1-6,CASSLRDSDSPLHF,TGCGCCAGCAGCTTGCGGGACAGTGATTCACCCCTCCACTTT
.,15,TRBD1,TRBV5-1,TRBJ2-7,CASSLTGGVSYEQYF,TGCGCCAGCAGCTTGACAGGGGGAGTCTCCTACGAGCAGTACTTC
.,17,TRBD1,TRBV4-3,TRBJ2-1,CASSRRSGTGSTGEQFF,TGCGCCAGCAGCCGAAGATCCGGGACAGGGAGCACAGGAGAGCAGTTCTTC
.,14,.,TRBV7-2,TRBJ2-2,CASSHSPNTGELFF,TGTGCCAGCAGCCACTCTCCGAACACCGGGGAGCTGTTTTTT
.,14,.,TRBV6-4,TRBJ1-1,CASSEDRMVTEAFF,TGTGCCAGCAGTGAAGACAGGATGGTCACTGAAGCTTTCTTT
.,14,.,TRBV5-1,TRBJ2-7,CASSATGGSYEQYF,TGCGCCAGCAGCGCGACAGGCGGCTCCTACGAGCAGTACTTC
.,14,TRBD1,TRBV7-6,TRBJ1-1,CASSAYRGNTEAFF,TGTGCCAGCAGCGCCTACAGGGGGAACACTGAAGCTTTCTTT
.,15,.,TRBV19,TRBJ1-5,CASSIGHPSNQPQHF,TGTGCCAGTAGTATAGGACACCCAAGCAATCAGCCCCAGCATTTT
.,15,TRBD1,TRBV2,TRBJ1-2,CARGKGTGTNYGYTF,TGTGCCAGGGGGAAGGGGACAGGGACGAACTATGGCTACACCTTC
.,15,.,TRBV6-2/TRBV6-3,TRBJ2-7,CASSSRDRTSGEQYF,TGTGCCAGCAGCTCCAGAGACAGGACCTCAGGCGAGCAGTACTTC
few,14,TRBD1,TRBV11-2,TRBJ1-6,CASSLTGGGSPLHF,TGTGCCAGCAGCTTGACAGGGGGTGGTTCACCCCTCCACTTT
many,14,TRBD2,TRBV4-3,TRBJ2-7,CASSQDAGVYEQYF,TGCGCCAGCAGCCAAGATGCGGGGGTCTACGAGCAGTACTTC
.,13,TRBD2,TRBV5-1,TRBJ2-7,CASRRRAGHEQYF,TGCGCCAGCCGCCGGAGAGCGGGGCACGAGCAGTACTTC
.,16,TRBD1,TRBV6-4,TRBJ2-6,CASSGQGNSGANVLTF,TGTGCCAGCAGTGGACAGGGGAACTCTGGGGCCAACGTCCTGACTTTC
.,19,.,TRBV3-1/TRBV3-2,TRBJ1-5,CASSQAILSGVRGNQPQHF,TGTGCCAGCAGCCAGGCGATCTTGTCAGGGGTTCGGGGCAATCAGCCCCAGCATTTT
.,18,.,TRBV28,TRBJ1-1,CASSYTTGGGKMNTEAFF,TGTGCCAGCAGCTACACTACCGGGGGGGGGAAGATGAACACTGAAGCTTTCTTT
.,13,.,TRBV6-5,TRBJ1-4,CASTRERREKLFF,TGTGCCAGCACCAGGGAACGTCGGGAAAAACTGTTTTTT
.,17,.,TRBV3-1/TRBV3-2,TRBJ2-6,CASSQDLARRVSGVLTF,TGTGCCAGCAGCCAAGATCTAGCCAGGAGGGTTTCCGGCGTCCTGACTTTC
.,12,TRBD2,TRBV14,TRBJ2-3,CASSPSGGAQYF,TGTGCCAGCAGCCCTAGCGGGGGGGCGCAGTATTTT
.,15,.,TRBV9,TRBJ2-7,CASSGTPSTINEQYF,TGTGCCAGCAGCGGGACTCCGTCGACGATCAACGAGCAGTACTTC
.,17,TRBD2,TRBV5-1,TRBJ2-5,CASSSPLQGRGRETQYF,TGCGCCAGCAGCTCCCCGCTACAGGGCCGCGGGAGGGAGACCCAGTACTTC
.,17,.,TRBV9,TRBJ2-2,CASSVPTSNLNTGELFF,TGTGCCAGCAGCGTACCCACCTCAAACTTGAACACCGGGGAGCTGTTTTTT
.,11,TRBD1,TRBV27,TRBJ1-4,CASSTGVELFF,TGTGCCAGCAGTACAGGGGTAGAACTGTTTTTT
.,12,.,TRBV7-2,TRBJ2-5,CASSIRVGTQYF,TGTGCCAGCAGCATCCGTGTCGGGACCCAGTACTTC
.,11,.,TRBV6-5,TRBJ1-4,CASHGGGKLFF,TGTGCCAGCCACGGCGGGGGCAAACTGTTTTTT
.,14,.,TRBV11-2,TRBJ2-6,CASSPSSGANVLTF,TGTGCCAGCAGCCCCTCGTCTGGGGCCAACGTCCTGACTTTC
.,14,.,TRBV27,TRBJ2-7,CASSLAGDLYEQYF,TGTGCCAGCAGTTTAGCAGGGGACCTTTACGAGCAGTACTTC
few,13,.,TRBV19,TRBJ1-5,CASSSDRNQPQHF,TGTGCCAGTAGTTCGGACAGAAATCAGCCCCAGCATTTT
.,16,.,TRBV5-6,TRBJ1-4,CASSGGRHPGDEKLFF,TGTGCCAGCAGCGGCGGGCGGCATCCAGGGGATGAAAAACTGTTTTTT
.,17,.,TRBV19,TRBJ1-2,CASSSLGTAEYNYGYTF,TGTGCCAGTAGCAGCCTCGGGACTGCGGAATACAACTATGGCTACACCTTC
.,15,.,TRBV19,TRBJ2-2,CASSIQGLNTGELFF,TGTGCCAGTAGTATTCAGGGCCTGAACACCGGGGAGCTGTTTTTT
.,15,TRBD1,TRBV11-2,TRBJ1-2,CASSRDRGTNYGYTF,TGTGCCAGCAGCCGTGACAGGGGAACTAACTATGGCTACACCTTC
few,16,.,TRBV3-1/TRBV3-2,TRBJ1-1,CASSQESGVRNTEAFF,TGTGCCAGCAGCCAAGAGTCAGGGGTTCGGAACACTGAAGCTTTCTTT
.,11,.,TRBV12-5,TRBJ2-7,CASGGESEQYF,TGTGCTAGTGGTGGTGAGTCCGAGCAGTACTTC
.,13,TRBD1,TRBV6-2/TRBV6-3,TRBJ1-5,CASSQGASQPQHF,TGTGCCAGCAGTCAGGGGGCGAGTCAGCCCCAGCATTTT
few,8,.,TRBV11-2,TRBJ1-2,CTRGGYTF,TGTACACGGGGGGGCTACACCTTC
.,16,TRBD1,TRBV4-3,TRBJ1-2,CASSQDSSGGNYGYTF,TGCGCCAGCAGCCAAGATAGTTCAGGGGGGAACTATGGCTACACCTTC
.,16,.,TRBV21-1,TRBJ2-3,CASSPGGRGDTDTQYF,TGTGCCAGCAGCCCTGGGGGGCGGGGGGACACAGATACGCAGTATTTT
.,11,.,TRBV6-5,TRBJ1-1,CASLDTLGAFF,TGTGCCAGCCTGGACACCTTAGGAGCTTTCTTT
.,17,TRBD1,TRBV5-5,TRBJ2-1,CASSLHSDRGSLNEQFF,TGTGCCAGCAGCCTCCATTCAGACAGGGGGAGTCTCAATGAGCAGTTCTTC